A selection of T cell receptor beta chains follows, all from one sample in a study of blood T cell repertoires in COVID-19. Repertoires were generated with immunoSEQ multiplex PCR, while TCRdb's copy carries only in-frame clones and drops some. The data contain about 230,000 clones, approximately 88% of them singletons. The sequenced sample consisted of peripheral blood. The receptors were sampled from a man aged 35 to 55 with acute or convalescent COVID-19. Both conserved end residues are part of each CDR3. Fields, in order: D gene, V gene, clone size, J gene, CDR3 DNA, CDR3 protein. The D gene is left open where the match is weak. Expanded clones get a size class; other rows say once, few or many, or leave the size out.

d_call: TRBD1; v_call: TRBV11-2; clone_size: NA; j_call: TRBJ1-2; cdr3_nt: TGTGCCAGCAGCCCCACGGGACAGGTTGCTAACTATGGCTACACCTTC; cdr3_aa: CASSPTGQVANYGYTF
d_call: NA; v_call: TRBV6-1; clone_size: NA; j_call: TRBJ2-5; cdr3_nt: TGTGCCAGCAGTGAAGGGACTTTTCAAGAGACCCAGTACTTC; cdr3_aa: CASSEGTFQETQYF
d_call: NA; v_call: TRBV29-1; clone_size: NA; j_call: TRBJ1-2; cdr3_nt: TGCAGCGTTGAAGAGCGGACAGAACTGCGAGGCTACACCTTC; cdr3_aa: CSVEERTELRGYTF
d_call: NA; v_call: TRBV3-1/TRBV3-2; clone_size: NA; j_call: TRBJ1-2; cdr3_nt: TGTGCCAGCAGCCAAGAGATGGACAGCGTATATGGCTACACCTTC; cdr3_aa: CASSQEMDSVYGYTF
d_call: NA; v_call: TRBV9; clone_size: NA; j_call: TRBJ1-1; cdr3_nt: TGTGCCAGCAGCGTAGATCCAGGGGAGAGCACTGAAGCTTTCTTT; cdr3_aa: CASSVDPGESTEAFF
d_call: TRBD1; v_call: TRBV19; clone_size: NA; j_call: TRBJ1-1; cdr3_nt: TGTGCCAGTAGTACCGGACAGGCAGACCCTGAAGCTTTCTTT; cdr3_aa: CASSTGQADPEAFF
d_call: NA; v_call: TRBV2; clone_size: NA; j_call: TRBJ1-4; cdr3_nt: TGTGCCAGCCGAATTCGTCCGGATGAAAAACTGTTTTTT; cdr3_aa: CASRIRPDEKLFF
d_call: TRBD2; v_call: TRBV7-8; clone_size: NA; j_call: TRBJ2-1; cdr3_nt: TGTGCCAGCAGCTTACTCCCGGGACTAGCGGGTGACAATGAGCAGTTCTTC; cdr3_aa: CASSLLPGLAGDNEQFF
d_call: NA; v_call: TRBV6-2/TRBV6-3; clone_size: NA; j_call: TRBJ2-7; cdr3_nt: TGTGCCAGCAGTTATAGGACGTTTCGGGGGTACGAGCAGTACTTC; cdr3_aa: CASSYRTFRGYEQYF
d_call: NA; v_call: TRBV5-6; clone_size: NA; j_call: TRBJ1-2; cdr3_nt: TGTGCCAGCAGCCCCTACGGGGCTAACTATGGCTACACCTTC; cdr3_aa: CASSPYGANYGYTF
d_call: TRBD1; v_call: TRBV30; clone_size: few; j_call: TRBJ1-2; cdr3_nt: TGTGCCTGGAACCAAGGGACAGGGGACTATGGCTACACCTTC; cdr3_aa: CAWNQGTGDYGYTF
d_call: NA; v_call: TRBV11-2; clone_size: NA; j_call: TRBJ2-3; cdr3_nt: TGTGCCAGCAGACTCACAGATACGCAGTATTTT; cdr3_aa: CASRLTDTQYF
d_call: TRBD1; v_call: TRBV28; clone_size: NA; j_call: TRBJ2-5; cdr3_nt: TGTGCCAGCAGTTTGGGACAGGGACGGACCCAGTACTTC; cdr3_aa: CASSLGQGRTQYF
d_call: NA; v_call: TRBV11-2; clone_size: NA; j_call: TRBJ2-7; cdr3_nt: TGTGCCAGCAGCTTAGTTTTCAGTTCCTACGAGCAGTACTTC; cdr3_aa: CASSLVFSSYEQYF
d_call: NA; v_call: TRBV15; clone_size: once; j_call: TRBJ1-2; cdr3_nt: TGTGCCACCCGTTATGACTTAAACTATGGCTACACCTTC; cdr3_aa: CATRYDLNYGYTF
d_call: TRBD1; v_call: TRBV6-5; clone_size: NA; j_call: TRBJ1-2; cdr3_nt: TGTGCCAGCAAGACAGGGGGGCACTATGGCTACACCTTC; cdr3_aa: CASKTGGHYGYTF